This T cell receptor (beta chain) comes out of a study of blood T cell repertoires in COVID-19. About the study: Acute and convalescent COVID-19 samples came from the United States, Italy and Spain. The analysed material was cDNA or gDNA that came from T cells, B-cell-depleted T cells, or PBMCs.

In the original processing: By means of reference gene primer amplification, nucleated cell counts were estimated. The assay was immunoSEQ multiplex PCR, and TCRdb's table has in-frame clones only and misses some. D and trimming were read from the DNA, whereas the V and J calls and clone size are those reported in that table. This sample carries fewer than 300,000 clones, around 85% of them seen once, and the ten largest clones take 0.75% to 0.95%. The length of the CDR3 is 14 residues. The V end was cut by 0 bases, the J end by 5 bases, with 10 bases between. CDR1 and CDR2 from the germline V gene are MNHEY and SMNVEV (reference sequence). In Seattle, patients joined the study during active infection and were tracked longitudinally.

The TCR originated in a human donor with COVID-19, enrolled during active disease. The donor label of this sample is uncertain. The chain carries TRBV27 and TRBJ2-5, with D unresolved. The sample taken for sequencing was peripheral blood. The CDR3 coding sequence is TGTGCCAGCAGTTTATCTGAGAGTACGGAGACCCAGTACTTC. Residues: CASSLSESTETQYF.